These 13 T cell receptor beta chains were all obtained from the same sample, sequenced in a study of blood T cell repertoires in COVID-19. Produced via immunoSEQ multiplex PCR; TCRdb's table is partial and in-frame only. The table has 80,000 to 130,000 clones, more than 90% seen once; the top ten hold under 7.5%. Sequences were obtained from peripheral blood. Receptor source: a man aged 65 to 85 with acute or convalescent COVID-19.

The rearrangement uses TRBV7-2 and TRBJ1-6; D is undetermined. The CDR3 runs to 14 residues. Trimming took off 5 bases at V and 10 bases at J, with 15 bases between the two ends. Germline V lookup: CDR1 SGHTA, CDR2 FQGNSA. Here the CDR3 reads CASSMGPYPSPLHF. The DNA for the CDR3 is TGTGCCAGCAGCATGGGCCCCTATCCCTCACCCCTCCACTTT.

The chain's CDR3 is CASSRTGPTYQPQHF. CDR3 coding DNA: TGTGCCAGCAGTCGCACAGGGCCCACCTATCAGCCCCAGCATTTT. The chain links TRBV6-5 to TRBJ1-5, with D tentatively TRBD1 (6 bases). V was cut by 5 bases and J by 5 bases, with 16 bases left in between. The length of the CDR3 is 15 residues. Germline CDR1 MNHEY, CDR2 SVGAGI.

This chain joins TRBV12-3 or TRBV12-4 and TRBJ2-5; 8 bases line up with TRBD1. CDR3 length equals 13 residues. Trimming took 7 bases from V and 4 from J; bases not matched to a gene: 5. DNA for the CDR3: TGTGCCAGCACCTTGGGGACAGGAGAGACCCAGTACTTC. Encoded protein: CASTLGTGETQYF.

The chain uses TRBV11-3 and TRBJ2-7, with 8 nucleotides matching TRBD2. After removal of 5 bases from V and 3 bases from J, the junction contained 12 bases not matched to a gene. There are 16 residues in the CDR3. Germline-derived CDR1 and CDR2 are SGHNT and YENEEA. The CDR3 loop reads CASSLGLGGGNYEQYF. The CDR3 DNA reads as TGTGCCAGCAGCCTAGGTCTGGGCGGGGGGAACTACGAGCAGTACTTC. Looking up the rest from reference TRBV11-3 and TRBJ2-7 gives the full variable domain: EAGVVQSPRYKIIEKKQPVAFWCNPISGHNTLYWYLQNLGQGPELLIRYENEEAVDDSQLPKDRFSAERLKGVDSTLKIQPAELGDSAVYLCASSLGLGGGNYEQYFGPGTRLTVT.

The rearrangement links TRBV6-5 to TRBJ1-5; D unclear. CDR1 and CDR2 (germline): MNHEY, SVGAGI. The ends were cut back, 6 bases at V and 0 bases at J, with 6 bases in the middle. This CDR3 has 13 residues. DNA for the CDR3: TGTGCCAGCAGCCGGGATAGCAATCAGCCCCAGCATTTT. Translated, it gives CASSRDSNQPQHF.

The rearrangement joins TRBV5-1 to TRBJ2-7; D may be TRBD1 (6 bases). V shed 3 bases and J shed 2 bases, with 12 bases lying between them. CDR3 length: 14 residues. Germline-derived CDR1 and CDR2 are SGHRS and YFSETQ. CDR3 protein: CASSSRDNAYEQYF. CDR3 bases: TGCGCCAGCAGCTCCCGGGACAATGCCTACGAGCAGTACTTC.

This clone was detected a few times. At one end the junction does not follow the germline gene, possibly because of a read error. The chain employs TRBV7-9 and TRBJ1-1; D not resolved. Germline CDR1 reads SEHNR; CDR2 reads FQNEAQ (reference sequence). The CDR3 is made up of 11 amino acids. The CDR3 protein is CASSLDTEAFF. As DNA, the CDR3 is TGTGCCAGCAGCTTAGACACCGAAGCTTTCTTT.

This chain connects TRBV6-5 to TRBJ1-6, with D possibly TRBD1 on 5 matching bases. CDR3 length equals 15 residues. Germline V gene data show CDR1 as MNHEY and CDR2 as SVGAGI. Trimming pared 6 bases from V and 5 bases from J, leaving 14 bases between. The CDR3 coding sequence is TGTGCCAGCAGGCCCCAGGGAGGGGATAATTCACCCCTCCACTTT. Its protein is CASRPQGGDNSPLHF.

The chain has TRBV9 and TRBJ1-3; D perhaps matches TRBD1 (6 bases). This CDR3 has 17 amino acids. The V gene lost 3 bases and the J gene lost 0 bases, with 16 bases spanning the gap. Per germline, CDR1 SGDLS and CDR2 YYNGEE. DNA for the CDR3: TGTGCCAGCAGCGCCCACCCCCAGGGGTCCTCTGGAAACACCATATATTTT. It encodes CASSAHPQGSSGNTIYF.

V is TRBV27 and J is TRBJ1-2, with a possible D match to TRBD1 (6 bases). The V gene's germline CDR1 is MNHEY and CDR2 SMNVEV (reference sequence). V lost 3 bases and J lost 4, with 12 bases in between. This CDR3 spans 14 amino acids. The CDR3 is CASSFGGAGYGYTF. The CDR3 nucleotides read TGTGCCAGCAGTTTTGGGGGGGCTGGCTATGGCTACACCTTC.

The chain couples TRBV5-8 to TRBJ2-7; a weak D match, TRBD2 (5 bases). V lost 1 base and J 5 bases, leaving 10 bases between the germline ends. Germline CDR1 reads SGHTS; CDR2 reads YDEGEE. The CDR3 covers 13 residues. The CDR3 DNA sequence: TGTGCCAGCAGCTTGTGGGAGAGGGACGAGCAGTACTTC. Protein: CASSLWERDEQYF.

Regarding this clone: Other DNA sequences from this sample encode an identical CDR3 as well. The chain joins TRBV12-3 or TRBV12-4 to TRBJ1-2; D remains ambiguous. Trimming removed 3 bases from V and 4 bases from J, with 6 bases in between. This CDR3 has 12 residues. CDR3 nucleotides: TGTGCCAGCAGTTTTGGCGGCTATGGCTACACCTTC. Protein sequence: CASSFGGYGYTF.

The J gene is TRBJ2-5, the V gene TRBV18; D is uncertain. V was trimmed by 0 bases and J by 2 bases, leaving 13 bases between them. The CDR3 loop spans 16 amino acids. Germline assignment: CDR1 KGHSH and CDR2 LQKENI. The CDR3: CASSPPSHSDQETQYF. CDR3 DNA sequence: TGTGCCAGCTCACCACCCTCTCACTCCGATCAAGAGACCCAGTACTTC.